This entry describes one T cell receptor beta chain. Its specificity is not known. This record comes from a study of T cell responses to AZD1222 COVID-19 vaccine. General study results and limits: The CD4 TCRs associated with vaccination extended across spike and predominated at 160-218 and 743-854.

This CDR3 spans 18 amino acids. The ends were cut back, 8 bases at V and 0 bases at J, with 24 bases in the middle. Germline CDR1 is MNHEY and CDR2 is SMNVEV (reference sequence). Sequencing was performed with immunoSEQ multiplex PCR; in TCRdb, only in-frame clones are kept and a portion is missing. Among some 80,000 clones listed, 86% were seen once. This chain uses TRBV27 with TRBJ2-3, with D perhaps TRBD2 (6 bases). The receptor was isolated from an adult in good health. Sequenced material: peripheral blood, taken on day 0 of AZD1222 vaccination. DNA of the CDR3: TGTGCCAGCCCCCGGGCCCCGCTGCGGGGACCTAGCACAGATACGCAGTATTTT. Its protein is CASPRAPLRGPSTDTQYF.